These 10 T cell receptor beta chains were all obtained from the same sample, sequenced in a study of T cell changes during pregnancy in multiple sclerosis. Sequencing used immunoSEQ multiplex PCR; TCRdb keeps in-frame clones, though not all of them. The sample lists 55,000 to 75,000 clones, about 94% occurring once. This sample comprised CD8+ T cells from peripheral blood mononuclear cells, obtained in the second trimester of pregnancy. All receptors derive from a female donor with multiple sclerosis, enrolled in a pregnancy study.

CDR3 coding DNA: TGTGCCAGCAGCGTAGGGGGGGGACAGGGGGCCACAGATACGCAGTATTTT. Its protein product is CASSVGGGQGATDTQYF. The chain employs TRBV9 and TRBJ2-3, with TRBD1 matching 12 bases. This CDR3 comprises 17 residues. V was pared by 0 bases and J by 2 bases, with 4 bases of the junction left unmatched. CDR1 and CDR2 from the germline V gene are SGDLS and YYNGEE.

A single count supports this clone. CDR3 sequence: CASSAASGRYEQYF. The DNA of the CDR3 is TGTGCCAGTAGTGCCGCTAGCGGGAGGTACGAGCAGTACTTC. V is TRBV19 and J is TRBJ2-7; TRBD2 matches at 11 bases. V dropped 5 bases and J dropped 4; count of bases not matched to a gene: 4. The germline gives CDR1 LNHDA, CDR2 SQIVND (reference sequence). This CDR3 spans 14 amino acids.

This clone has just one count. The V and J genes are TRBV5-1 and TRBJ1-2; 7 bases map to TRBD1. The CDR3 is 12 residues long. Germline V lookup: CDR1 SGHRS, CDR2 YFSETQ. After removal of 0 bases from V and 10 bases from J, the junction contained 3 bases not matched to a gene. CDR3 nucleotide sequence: TGCGCCAGCAGCTTGGGGCAGGGGGACTACACCTTC. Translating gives CASSLGQGDYTF.

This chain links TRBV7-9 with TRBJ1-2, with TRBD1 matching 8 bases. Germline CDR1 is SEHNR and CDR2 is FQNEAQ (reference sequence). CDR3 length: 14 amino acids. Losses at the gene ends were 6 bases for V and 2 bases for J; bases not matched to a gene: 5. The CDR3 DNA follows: TGTGCCAGCAGTCCGGACAGGGCCAACTATGGCTACACCTTC. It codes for CASSPDRANYGYTF.

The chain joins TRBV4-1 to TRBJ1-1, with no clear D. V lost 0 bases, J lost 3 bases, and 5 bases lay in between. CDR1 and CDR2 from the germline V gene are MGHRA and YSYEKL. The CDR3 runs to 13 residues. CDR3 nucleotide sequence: TGCGCCAGCAGCCAAGATCTTGACACTGAAGCTTTCTTT. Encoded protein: CASSQDLDTEAFF.

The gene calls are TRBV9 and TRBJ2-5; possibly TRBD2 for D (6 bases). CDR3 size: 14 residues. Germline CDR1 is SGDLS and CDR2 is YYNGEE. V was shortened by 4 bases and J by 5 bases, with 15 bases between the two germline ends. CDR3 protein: CASSPNGRGETQYF. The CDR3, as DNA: TGTGCCAGCAGCCCAAACGGACGGGGGGAGACCCAGTACTTC.

CDR3 nucleotides: TGTGCCAGCAGTGAAGGAACAGAGCTCTACGAGCAGTACTTC. Translating it yields CASSEGTELYEQYF. This chain connects TRBV6-1 to TRBJ2-7; no clear D gene. The germline V gene encodes CDR1 MNHNS and CDR2 SASEGT. V was shortened by 1 base and J by 3 bases, with 10 bases between the two germline ends. The CDR3 extends over 14 amino acids.

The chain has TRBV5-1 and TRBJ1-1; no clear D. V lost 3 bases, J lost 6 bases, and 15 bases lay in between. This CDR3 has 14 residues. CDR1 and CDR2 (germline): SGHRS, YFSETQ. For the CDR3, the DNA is TGCGCCAGCAGCTCAGAGGTGGGGAGGGCTGAAGCTTTCTTT. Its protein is CASSSEVGRAEAFF.

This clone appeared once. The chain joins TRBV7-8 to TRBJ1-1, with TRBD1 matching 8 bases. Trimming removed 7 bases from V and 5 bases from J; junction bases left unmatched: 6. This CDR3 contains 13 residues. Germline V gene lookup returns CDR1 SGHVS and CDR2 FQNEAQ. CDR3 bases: TGTGCCAGCACAGGGGGCTTTAAGACTGAAGCTTTCTTT. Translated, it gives CASTGGFKTEAFF.

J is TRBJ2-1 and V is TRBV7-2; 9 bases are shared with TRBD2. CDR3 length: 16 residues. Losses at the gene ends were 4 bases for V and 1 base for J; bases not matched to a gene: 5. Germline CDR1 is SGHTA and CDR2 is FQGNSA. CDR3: CASSWSGRTSYNEQFF. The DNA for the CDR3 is TGTGCCAGCAGCTGGAGCGGGAGGACTTCCTACAATGAGCAGTTCTTC.